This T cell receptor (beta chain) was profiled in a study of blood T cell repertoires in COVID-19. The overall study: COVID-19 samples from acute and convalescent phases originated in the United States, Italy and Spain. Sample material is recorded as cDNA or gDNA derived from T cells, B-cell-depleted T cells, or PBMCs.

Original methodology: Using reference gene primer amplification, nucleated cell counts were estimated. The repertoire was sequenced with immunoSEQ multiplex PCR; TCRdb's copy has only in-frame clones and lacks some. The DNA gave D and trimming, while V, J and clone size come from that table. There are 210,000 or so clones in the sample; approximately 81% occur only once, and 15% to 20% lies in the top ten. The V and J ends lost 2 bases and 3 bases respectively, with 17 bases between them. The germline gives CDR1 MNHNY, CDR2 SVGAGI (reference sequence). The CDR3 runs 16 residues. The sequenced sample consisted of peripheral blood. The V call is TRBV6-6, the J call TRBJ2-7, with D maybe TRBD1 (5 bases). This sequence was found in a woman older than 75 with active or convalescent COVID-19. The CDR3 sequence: CASSYSPGGANYEQYF. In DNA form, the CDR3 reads TGTGCCAGCAGTTACAGTCCCGGTGGGGCTAACTACGAGCAGTACTTC.